These T cell receptor beta chains were read from a single sample in a study of blood T cell repertoires in COVID-19. Libraries were prepared by immunoSEQ multiplex PCR; TCRdb keeps only in-frame clonotypes and omits some of them. The sample shows 150,000 to 200,000 clones, approximately 90% of them seen only once. Sequencing input: peripheral blood. Source of these receptors: a man between 18 and 35 years old who had recovered from COVID-19. Both conserved end residues are part of each CDR3. A D gene is named only where the DNA matches it firmly. Some rows mark clone size as missing; the rest say once, few, many or name a class of expanded clone.

j_call | clone_size | d_call | v_call | cdr3_length | cdr3_nt | cdr3_aa
TRBJ2-3 | . | . | TRBV6-2/TRBV6-3 | 15 | TGTGCCAGCAGTTTAAATCCACCCGGGACAGATACGCAGTATTTT | CASSLNPPGTDTQYF
TRBJ2-7 | . | TRBD2 | TRBV6-5 | 14 | TGTGCCAGCAGTATCAACGCGGGGGGCGGCGAGCAGTACTTC | CASSINAGGGEQYF
TRBJ1-1 | . | . | TRBV10-3 | 14 | TGTGCCATCACGACGGACCTCGGGGGCACTGAAGCTTTCTTT | CAITTDLGGTEAFF
TRBJ2-5 | . | . | TRBV7-9 | 15 | TGTGCCAGCAGCTTAGGCGGGACCGACCAAGAGACCCAGTACTTC | CASSLGGTDQETQYF
TRBJ2-7 | . | TRBD2 | TRBV3-1/TRBV3-2 | 14 | TGTGCCAGCAGCCAAGCCGGGACTACAGAGGAGCAGTACTTC | CASSQAGTTEEQYF
TRBJ1-2 | few | . | TRBV27 | 13 | TGTGCCAGCAGTTCTGCAGGGAGGTATGGCTACACCTTC | CASSSAGRYGYTF
TRBJ2-7 | . | . | TRBV15 | 15 | TGTGCCACCAGCCTAGGGAGGGGGATGATCTACGAGCAGTACTTC | CATSLGRGMIYEQYF
TRBJ1-2 | . | TRBD1 | TRBV28 | 12 | TGTGCCAGCAGTACTGGGACAGAACTCTACACCTTC | CASSTGTELYTF
TRBJ2-7 | . | . | TRBV29-1 | 14 | TGCAGCGTTGTGTTGCCTTTGAACAACTACGAGCAGTACTTC | CSVVLPLNNYEQYF
TRBJ2-1 | few | . | TRBV13 | 15 | TGTGCCAGCAGCTCAGAGGGCGGTCCCTACAATGAGCAGTTCTTC | CASSSEGGPYNEQFF
TRBJ2-1 | once | . | TRBV28 | 16 | TGTGCCAGCAGCCAAGGGGGGGGAGGAGTGCCCAATGAGCAGTTCTTC | CASSQGGGGVPNEQFF
TRBJ1-1 | . | . | TRBV7-9 | 16 | TGTGCCAGCAGCCCCCACATCGGAGGGAAATCCCCTGAAGCTTTCTTT | CASSPHIGGKSPEAFF
TRBJ1-5 | . | TRBD1 | TRBV30 | 14 | TGTGCCTGGAGTGTACAGGGGGGAGGCCAGCCCCAGCATTTT | CAWSVQGGGQPQHF
TRBJ2-5 | . | TRBD2 | TRBV6-1 | 16 | TGTGCCAGCAGTGCAGGGACTAGCGGGTTGTGGGAGACCCAGTACTTC | CASSAGTSGLWETQYF
TRBJ1-4 | . | . | TRBV4-3 | 14 | TGCGCCAGCAGCCGCACCTCGGGGGGAGAAAAACTGTTTTTT | CASSRTSGGEKLFF
TRBJ2-6 | . | . | TRBV2 | 17 | TGTGCCAGCGGAGGGGGGGCGGCGAATTCTGGGGCCAACGTCCTGACTTTC | CASGGGAANSGANVLTF
TRBJ2-7 | . | TRBD1 | TRBV30 | 12 | TGTGCCTGGAGTGACAGGGGCTACGAGCAGTACTTC | CAWSDRGYEQYF
TRBJ2-5 | . | . | TRBV6-5 | 14 | TGTGCCAGCTGGGGACGACTAGGCCAAGAGACCCAGTACTTC | CASWGRLGQETQYF
TRBJ1-1 | . | . | TRBV7-2 | 14 | TGTGCCAGCAGCTCCCCGGGGGTGAACACTGAAGCTTTCTTT | CASSSPGVNTEAFF
TRBJ1-2 | . | TRBD1 | TRBV27 | 15 | TGTGCCAGCAGTCTCGGGACAGGGGGCTTCTATGGCTACACCTTC | CASSLGTGGFYGYTF